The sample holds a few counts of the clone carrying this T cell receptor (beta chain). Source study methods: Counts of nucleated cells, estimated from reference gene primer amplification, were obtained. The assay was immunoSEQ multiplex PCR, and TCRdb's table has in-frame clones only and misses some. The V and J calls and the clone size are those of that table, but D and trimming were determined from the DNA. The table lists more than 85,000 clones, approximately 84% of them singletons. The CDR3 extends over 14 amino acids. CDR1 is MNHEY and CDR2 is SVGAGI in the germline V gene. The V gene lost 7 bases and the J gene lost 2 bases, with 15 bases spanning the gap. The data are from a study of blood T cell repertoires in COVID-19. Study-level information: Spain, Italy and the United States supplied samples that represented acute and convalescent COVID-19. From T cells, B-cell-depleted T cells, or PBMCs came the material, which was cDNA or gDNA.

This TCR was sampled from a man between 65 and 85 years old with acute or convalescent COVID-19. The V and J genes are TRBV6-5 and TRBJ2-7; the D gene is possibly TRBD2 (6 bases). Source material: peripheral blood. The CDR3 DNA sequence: TGTGCCAGCACCCAGGCGGGACGGACCTACGAGCAGTACTTC. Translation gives CASTQAGRTYEQYF.